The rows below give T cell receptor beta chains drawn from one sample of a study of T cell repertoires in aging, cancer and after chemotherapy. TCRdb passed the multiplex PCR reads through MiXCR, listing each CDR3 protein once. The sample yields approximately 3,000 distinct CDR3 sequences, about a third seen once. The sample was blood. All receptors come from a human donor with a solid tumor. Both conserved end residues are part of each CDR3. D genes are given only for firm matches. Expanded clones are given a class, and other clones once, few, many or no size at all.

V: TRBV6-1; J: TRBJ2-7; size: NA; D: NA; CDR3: CASSAYSYEQYF; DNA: TGTGCCAGCAGTGCTTACTCCTACGAGCAGTACTTC
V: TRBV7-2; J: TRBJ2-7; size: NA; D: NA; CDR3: CASSLVTSGAHEQYF; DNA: TGTGCCAGCAGCTTAGTTACGTCGGGAGCCCACGAGCAGTACTTC
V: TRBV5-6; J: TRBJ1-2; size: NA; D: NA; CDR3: CASSLTPALSYGYTF; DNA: TGTGCCAGCAGCTTGACACCTGCCTTGAGCTATGGCTACACCTTC
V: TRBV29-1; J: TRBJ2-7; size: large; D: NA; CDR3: CSVEDPGRGDYEQYF; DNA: TGCAGCGTTGAAGACCCGGGACGCGGAGACTACGAGCAGTACTTC
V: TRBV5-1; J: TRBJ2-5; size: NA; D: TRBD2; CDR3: CASSLGLAVGYQETQYF; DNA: TGCGCCAGCAGCCTGGGACTAGCTGTGGGGTACCAAGAGACCCAGTACTTC
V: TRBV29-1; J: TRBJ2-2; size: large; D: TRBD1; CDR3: CSVAQGSHTGELFF; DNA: TGCAGCGTTGCACAGGGGTCCCACACCGGGGAGCTGTTTTTT
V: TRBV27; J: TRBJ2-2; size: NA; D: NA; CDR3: CASSPVTGELFF; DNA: TGTGCCAGCAGCCCTGTCACCGGGGAGCTGTTTTTT
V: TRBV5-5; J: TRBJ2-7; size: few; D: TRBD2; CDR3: CASSYRTSGGFEQYF; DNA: TGTGCCAGCAGCTATCGGACTAGCGGGGGGTTCGAGCAGTACTTC
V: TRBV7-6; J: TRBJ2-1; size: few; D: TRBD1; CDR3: CASSYGVRQGYNEQFF; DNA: TGTGCCAGCAGCTACGGGGTGCGACAGGGATACAATGAGCAGTTCTTC
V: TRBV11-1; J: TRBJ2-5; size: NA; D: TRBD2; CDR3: CASSLVPSGGARETQYF; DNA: TGTGCCAGCAGCTTAGTCCCTAGCGGGGGGGCCCGAGAGACCCAGTACTTC
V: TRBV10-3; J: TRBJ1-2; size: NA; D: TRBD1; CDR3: CAINSGQGINYGYTF; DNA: TGTGCCATCAACTCAGGACAGGGAATTAACTATGGCTACACCTTC
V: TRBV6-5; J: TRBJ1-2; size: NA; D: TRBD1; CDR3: CASSYSPGGYGYTF; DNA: TGTGCCAGCAGTTACTCACCAGGGGGCTATGGCTACACCTTC
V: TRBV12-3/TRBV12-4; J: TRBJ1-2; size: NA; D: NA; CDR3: CASSPDGYGYTF; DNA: TGTGCCAGCAGCCCCGACGGATATGGCTACACCTTC
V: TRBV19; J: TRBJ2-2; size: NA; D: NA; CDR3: CASSVRLLGELFF; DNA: TGTGCCAGTAGTGTACGACTACTTGGGGAGCTGTTTTTT
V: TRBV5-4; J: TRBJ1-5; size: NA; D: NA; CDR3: CASSLNGGGEPQHF; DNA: TGTGCCAGCAGCTTAAACGGGGGAGGGGAGCCCCAGCATTTT
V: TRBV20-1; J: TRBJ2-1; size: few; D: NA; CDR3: CSARLTSLWEQFF; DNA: TGCAGTGCTAGGCTGACTAGTCTATGGGAGCAGTTCTTC
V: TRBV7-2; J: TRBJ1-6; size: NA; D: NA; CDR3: CASSLLQVGDSPLHF; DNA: TGTGCCAGCAGCTTGCTACAGGTTGGAGATTCACCCCTCCACTTT
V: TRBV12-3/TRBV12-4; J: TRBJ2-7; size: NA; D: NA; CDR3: CASSLPDRPYEQYF; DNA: TGTGCCAGCAGTTTACCAGACAGGCCCTACGAGCAGTACTTC
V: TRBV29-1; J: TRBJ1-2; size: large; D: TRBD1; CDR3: CSVYGTGDRLFNYGYTF; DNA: TGCAGCGTCTACGGGACAGGGGATCGTTTGTTTAATTATGGCTACACCTTC
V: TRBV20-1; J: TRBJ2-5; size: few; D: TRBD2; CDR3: CSARSGLAVGETQYF; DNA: TGCAGTGCTAGATCGGGACTAGCGGTGGGAGAGACCCAGTACTTC
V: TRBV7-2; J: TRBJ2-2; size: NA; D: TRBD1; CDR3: CASTRGLDGELFF; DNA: TGTGCCAGCACCAGGGGGCTTGACGGGGAGCTGTTTTTT
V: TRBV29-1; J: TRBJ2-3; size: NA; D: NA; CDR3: CSVSSVDTQYF; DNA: TGCAGCGTATCTAGCGTGGATACGCAGTATTTT
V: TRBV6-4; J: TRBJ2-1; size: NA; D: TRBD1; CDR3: CASSVEQGAGEQFF; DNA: TGTGCCAGCAGTGTAGAGCAGGGGGCTGGGGAGCAGTTCTTC
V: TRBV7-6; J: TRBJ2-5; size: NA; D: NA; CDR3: CASSSRRDSGTQYF; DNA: TGTGCCAGCAGCTCGAGACGGGACTCTGGGACCCAGTACTTC
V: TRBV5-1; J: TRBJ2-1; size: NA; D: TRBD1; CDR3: CASSLEGQGYNEQFF; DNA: TGCGCCAGCAGCTTGGAGGGACAGGGATACAATGAGCAGTTCTTC
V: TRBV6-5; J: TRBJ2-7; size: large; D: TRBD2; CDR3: CASSQGLAGEQYF; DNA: TGTGCCAGCAGCCAGGGACTAGCGGGGGAGCAGTACTTC
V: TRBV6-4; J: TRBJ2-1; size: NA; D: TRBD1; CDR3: CASSEMGDRGDEQFF; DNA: TGTGCCAGCAGTGAAATGGGGGACAGGGGTGACGAGCAGTTCTTC
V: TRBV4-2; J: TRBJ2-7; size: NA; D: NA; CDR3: CASSQDLAGREQYF; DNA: TGTGCCAGCAGCCAAGATCTTGCAGGGCGCGAGCAGTACTTC
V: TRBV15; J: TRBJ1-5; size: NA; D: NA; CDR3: CATSRDGHSNQPQHF; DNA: TGTGCCACCAGCAGAGACGGCCATAGCAATCAGCCCCAGCATTTT
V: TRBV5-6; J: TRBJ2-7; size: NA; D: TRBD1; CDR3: CASSQTLDRGPYEQYF; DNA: TGTGCCAGCAGCCAGACCCTGGACAGGGGACCCTACGAGCAGTACTTC
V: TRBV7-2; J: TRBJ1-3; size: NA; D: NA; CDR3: CASSSRTTSGNTIYF; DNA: TGTGCCAGCAGCTCACGGACTACTTCAGGAAACACCATATATTTT
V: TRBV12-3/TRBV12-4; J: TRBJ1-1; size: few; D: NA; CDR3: CASSIRTGNTEAFF; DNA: TGTGCCAGCAGTATACGAACAGGGAACACTGAAGCTTTCTTT
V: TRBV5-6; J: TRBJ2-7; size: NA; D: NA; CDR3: CASSLGGNGEQYF; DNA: TGTGCCAGCAGCTTGGGAGGGAATGGCGAGCAGTACTTC
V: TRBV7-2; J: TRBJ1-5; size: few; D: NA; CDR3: CASSLSTVAVQPQHF; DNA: TGTGCCAGCAGCTTATCAACAGTAGCTGTACAGCCCCAGCATTTT
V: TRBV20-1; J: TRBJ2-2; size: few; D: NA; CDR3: CSASLSAGTGELFF; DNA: TGCAGTGCTAGTCTCTCAGCGGGCACCGGGGAGCTGTTTTTT
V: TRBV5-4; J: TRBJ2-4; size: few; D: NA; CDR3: CASSSDRSPKNIQYF; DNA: TGTGCCAGCAGCTCAGACAGGAGCCCCAAAAACATTCAGTACTTC
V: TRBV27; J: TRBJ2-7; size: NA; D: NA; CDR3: CASSMTGTHYEQYF; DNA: TGTGCCAGCAGTATGACCGGGACCCACTACGAGCAGTACTTC
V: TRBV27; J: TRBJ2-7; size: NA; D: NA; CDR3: CASSRGDEQYF; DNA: TGTGCCAGCAGTAGGGGGGACGAGCAGTACTTC
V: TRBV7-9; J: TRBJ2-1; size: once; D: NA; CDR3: CASSLAGNVDNEQFF; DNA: TGTGCCAGCAGCTTGGCAGGGAACGTCGACAATGAGCAGTTCTTC
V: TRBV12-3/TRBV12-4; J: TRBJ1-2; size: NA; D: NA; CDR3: CASSLLKQGGGYTF; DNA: TGTGCCAGCAGTTTACTTAAACAGGGCGGCGGCTACACCTTC
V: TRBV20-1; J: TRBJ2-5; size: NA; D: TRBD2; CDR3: CSANLAASQETQYF; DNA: TGCAGTGCTAATCTAGCGGCTTCACAAGAGACCCAGTACTTC
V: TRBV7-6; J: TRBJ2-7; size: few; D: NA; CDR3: CASSTASGGAYEQYF; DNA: TGTGCCAGCAGCACCGCCTCGGGCGGCGCCTACGAGCAGTACTTC
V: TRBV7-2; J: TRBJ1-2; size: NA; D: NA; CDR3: CASSLGVLLYGYTF; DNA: TGTGCCAGCAGCTTAGGTGTATTACTCTATGGCTACACCTTC
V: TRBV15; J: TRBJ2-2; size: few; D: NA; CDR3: CATSRGLTGTANTGELFF; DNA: TGTGCCACCAGCAGAGGGCTTACCGGGACGGCGAACACCGGGGAGCTGTTTTTT
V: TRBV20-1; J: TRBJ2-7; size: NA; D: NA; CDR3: CSARDSTAEQYF; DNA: TGCAGTGCTAGAGACTCTACAGCCGAGCAGTACTTC
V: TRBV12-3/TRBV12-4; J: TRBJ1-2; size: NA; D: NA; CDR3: CASRPAAVHRGGYTF; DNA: TGTGCCAGCAGACCTGCGGCAGTTCACCGGGGTGGCTACACCTTC
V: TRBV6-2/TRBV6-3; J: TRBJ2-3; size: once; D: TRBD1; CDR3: CASLPGQVYKDTQYF; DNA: TGTGCCAGCCTACCGGGACAGGTGTATAAGGATACGCAGTATTTT
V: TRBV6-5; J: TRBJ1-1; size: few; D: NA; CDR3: CASSRTAKNTEAFF; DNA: TGTGCCAGCAGCCGGACAGCCAAGAACACTGAAGCTTTCTTT
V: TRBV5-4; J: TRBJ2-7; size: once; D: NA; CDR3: CASSLPGYEQYF; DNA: TGTGCCAGCAGCTTGCCCGGCTACGAGCAGTACTTC
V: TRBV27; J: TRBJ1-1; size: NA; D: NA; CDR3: CASSVTLAGSKGTEAFF; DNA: TGTGCCAGCAGTGTAACACTGGCAGGGTCAAAGGGGACTGAAGCTTTCTTT
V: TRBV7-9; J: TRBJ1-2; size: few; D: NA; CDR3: CASSLGGFDDYTF; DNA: TGTGCCAGCAGCCTTGGAGGATTTGATGACTACACCTTC
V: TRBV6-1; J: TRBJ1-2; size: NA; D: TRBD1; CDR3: CASRQPGTGTNYGYTF; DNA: TGTGCCAGCAGGCAACCCGGGACAGGGACTAACTATGGCTACACCTTC